This T cell receptor beta chain was found in a study of blood T cell repertoires in COVID-19. On the study more broadly: Samples of COVID-19 (acute and convalescent) were obtained from the United States, Italy and Spain. In each case, the material was cDNA or gDNA derived from T cells, B-cell-depleted T cells, or PBMCs.

Measured with immunoSEQ multiplex PCR; TCRdb has only the in-frame clones, and not every one. The data contain around 87,000 clones, about 77% of them seen just once; the ten biggest clones take up approximately 15%. Germline V gene data show CDR1 as SGHRS and CDR2 as YFSETQ. The CDR3 loop spans 16 amino acids. The trim removed 4 bases at V and 2 bases at J, leaving 9 bases unmatched. The rearrangement uses TRBV5-1 and TRBJ2-3; 8 positions match TRBD1. Sequencing was done on a sample of peripheral blood. The sequence was obtained from a human donor in a cohort sampled during active COVID-19. CDR3 residues: CASSPRTGKNTDTQYF. The CDR3 DNA reads as TGCGCCAGCAGCCCACGGACAGGGAAGAACACAGATACGCAGTATTTT. The entire variable domain, with the rest obtained from reference TRBV5-1 and TRBJ2-3, is as follows: KAGVTQTPRYLIKTRGQQVTLSCSPISGHRSVSWYQQTPGQGLQFLFEYFSETQRNKGNFPGRFSGRQFSNSRSEMNVSTLELGDSALYLCASSPRTGKNTDTQYFGPGTRLTVL.